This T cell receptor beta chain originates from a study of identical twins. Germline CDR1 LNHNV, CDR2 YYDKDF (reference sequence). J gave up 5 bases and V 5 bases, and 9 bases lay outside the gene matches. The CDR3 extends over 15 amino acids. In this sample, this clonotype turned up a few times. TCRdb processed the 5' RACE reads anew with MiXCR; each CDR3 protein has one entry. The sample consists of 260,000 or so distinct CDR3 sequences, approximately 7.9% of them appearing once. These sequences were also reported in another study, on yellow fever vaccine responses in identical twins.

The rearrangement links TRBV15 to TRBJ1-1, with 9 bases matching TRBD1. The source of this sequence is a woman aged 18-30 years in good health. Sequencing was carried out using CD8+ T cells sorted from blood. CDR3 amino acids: CATSLRDREDTEAFF. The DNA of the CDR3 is TGTGCCACCAGCTTACGGGACAGGGAGGATACTGAAGCTTTCTTT. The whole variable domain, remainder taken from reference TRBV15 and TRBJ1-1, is DAMVIQNPRYQVTQFGKPVTLSCSQTLNHNVMYWYQQKSSQAPKLLFHYYDKDFNNEADTPDNFQSRRPNTSFCFLDIRSPGLGDTAMYLCATSLRDREDTEAFFGQGTRLTVV.